The present TCR beta chain was sequenced within a study of blood T cell repertoires in COVID-19. Study-wide context: Sites in the United States, Italy and Spain provided acute and convalescent COVID-19 samples.

Sequencing used immunoSEQ multiplex PCR; TCRdb keeps in-frame clones, though not all of them. The table shows some 99,000 clones, with approximately 82% occurring only once. The CDR3 has 14 residues. CDR1 is MDHEN, CDR2 SYDVKM, per germline. Trimming removed 0 bases from V and 3 bases from J; junction bases left unmatched: 1. The sequence was collected from a woman aged 60 to 75 with acute or convalescent COVID-19. The source material was peripheral blood. This chain uses TRBV28 with TRBJ1-1; TRBD1 matches at 7 bases. The CDR3 sequence: CASSLWQGDTEAFF. The CDR3 DNA follows: TGTGCCAGCAGTTTATGGCAGGGGGACACTGAAGCTTTCTTT.